Shown below are 8 T cell receptor beta chains from a single sample sequenced in a study of cytomegalovirus exposure and HLA in healthy donors. With 60 Vbeta and 13 Jbeta primers, the PCR was carried out. Libraries were prepared by immunoSEQ multiplex PCR; TCRdb keeps only in-frame clonotypes and omits some of them. Here the sample spans over 150,000 clones, 73% being singletons. The sequencing input was PBMCs. These receptors were collected from a young woman in good health and CMV-seropositive.

In DNA form, the CDR3 reads TGCGCCAGCAGCTTGGGGACAGGGGAAACTGAAGCTTTCTTT. It encodes CASSLGTGETEAFF. The chain links TRBV5-1 to TRBJ1-1, with TRBD1 matching over 9 bases. This CDR3 spans 14 amino acids. V lost 0 bases to trimming and J lost 5 bases; unmatched junction nucleotides: 2. The germline gives CDR1 SGHRS, CDR2 YFSETQ.

This clone showed up just once. CDR3 nucleotides: TGTGCCAGCAGCTTCAGGGGGCGCCTTCAAGAGACCCAGTACTTC. Translated: CASSFRGRLQETQYF. The chain couples TRBV7-2 to TRBJ2-5; 8 bases agree with TRBD1. Trimming removed 3 bases from V and 2 bases from J; junction bases left unmatched: 5. The CDR3 sequence is 15 residues long. Germline CDR1 and CDR2: SGHTA and FQGNSA.

The rearrangement links TRBV5-4 to TRBJ2-1; a possible D gene is TRBD1 (6 bases). The ends were cut back, 4 bases at V and 1 base at J, with 15 bases in the middle. This CDR3 region has 16 residues. The V gene's germline CDR1 is SGHNT and CDR2 YYREEE (reference sequence). The CDR3 sequence: CASSHSDSLSYNEQFF. DNA of the CDR3: TGTGCCAGCAGCCACTCGGACAGCCTTTCCTACAATGAGCAGTTCTTC.

This chain uses TRBV10-3 with TRBJ1-1, with 7 bases fitting TRBD1. V lost 4 bases and J lost 5; bases outside the gene matches: 4. From germline, CDR1 is ENHRY and CDR2 SYGVKD. The CDR3 is made up of 13 amino acids. The CDR3 reads CAISGQGLTEAFF. The DNA for the CDR3 is TGTGCCATCAGTGGACAGGGACTTACTGAAGCTTTCTTT.

This rearrangement joins TRBV7-8 to TRBJ2-5, with 7 bases aligning to TRBD1. V was pared by 0 bases and J by 11 bases, with 12 bases of the junction left unmatched. Per germline, CDR1 SGHVS and CDR2 FQNEAQ. The CDR3 consists of 15 residues. CDR3 region: CASSLAPRVTGEQYF. CDR3 nucleotide sequence: TGTGCCAGCAGCTTAGCGCCTCGTGTTACAGGGGAGCAGTACTTC.

The V call is TRBV6-6, the J call TRBJ1-1; the D gene is possibly TRBD1 (6 bases). Trimming left V 6 bases short and J 2 bases short, with 16 bases between. This CDR3 contains 15 residues. Germline V CDR1 and CDR2: MNHNY, SVGAGI (reference sequence). The CDR3 sequence: CASRYRDIVNTEAFF. Written as DNA, the CDR3 is TGTGCCAGCAGGTACCGGGACATCGTAAACACTGAAGCTTTCTTT.

This rearrangement joins TRBV7-9 to TRBJ2-1, with no clear D. Trimming took off 0 bases at V and 7 bases at J, with 4 bases between the two ends. Germline assignment: CDR1 SEHNR and CDR2 FQNEAQ (reference sequence). The CDR3 is 12 residues long. The CDR3 reads CASSLANNEQFF. The CDR3 DNA reads TGTGCCAGCAGCTTAGCCAATAATGAGCAGTTCTTC. The full variable domain, in which reference TRBV7-9 and TRBJ2-1 provide the parts outside the CDR3, is DTGVSQNPRHKITKRGQNVTFRCDPISEHNRLYWYRQTLGQGPEFLTYFQNEAQLEKSRLLSDRFSAERPKGSFSTLEIQRTEQGDSAMYLCASSLANNEQFFGPGTRLTVL.

There are a few counts of this clone. This chain uses TRBV14 with TRBJ1-2; unclear D gene. CDR3 length equals 14 residues. V lost 1 base and J lost 4, with 10 bases in between. CDR1 SGHDN and CDR2 FVKESK come from the germline V gene. The CDR3 here is CASSQGLGSYGYTF. The CDR3 DNA reads TGTGCCAGCAGCCAAGGATTGGGCAGCTATGGCTACACCTTC.